Listed below are T cell receptor beta chains from one sample, sequenced in a study of post-analysis software for immune sequencing data. TCRdb re-derived calls from the PCR reads in MiXCR, one entry per CDR3 protein. The repertoire holds about 210,000 distinct CDR3 sequences, with 29% as singletons. Sequencing used blood. The source is a girl between 2 and 17 years old with multiple sclerosis. Both conserved end residues are part of each CDR3. D genes are given only for firm matches. Clone size is stated in some rows and not others, as once, few, many or a class when expanded.

j_call clone_size d_call v_call cdr3_nt cdr3_aa
TRBJ2-7 many TRBD2 TRBV3-1 TGTGCCAGCAGCCCTACTAGCGGGTCATACGAGCAGTACTTC CASSPTSGSYEQYF
TRBJ1-1 few . TRBV29-1 TGCAGCGTGGTACGACAGAACACTGAAGCTTTCTTT CSVVRQNTEAFF
TRBJ1-1 few . TRBV7-2 TGTGCCAGCAGCCGCCTTTACGACCGGGACCCAAAGAACACTGAAGCTTTCTTT CASSRLYDRDPKNTEAFF
TRBJ2-3 many TRBD2 TRBV20-1 TGCAGTGCCCCCCCCAGCGGGGGTTCCGATACGCAGTATTTT CSAPPSGGSDTQYF
TRBJ2-1 many . TRBV14 TGTGCCAGCAGTCCCGGGGGTCCGGGGGAGCAGTTCTTC CASSPGGPGEQFF
TRBJ1-4 many . TRBV29-1 TGCAGCCCTGAACCCGGGGCGCGACCCGAAAAACTGTTTTTT CSPEPGARPEKLFF
TRBJ1-5 few . TRBV2 TGTGCCAGCAGGGATGAGAAATACCAGCCCCAGCATTTT CASRDEKYQPQHF
TRBJ1-1 . TRBD1 TRBV28 TGTGCCAACAGCGTTGGACAGGGTTCGGGCACTGAAGCTTTCTTT CANSVGQGSGTEAFF
TRBJ2-3 many TRBD1 TRBV2 TGTGCCAGCAGGCGGACAGGACAGAGCACAGATACGCAGTATTTT CASRRTGQSTDTQYF
TRBJ1-1 . . TRBV7-9 TGTGCCAGCAGCCCTGCGGGGGAAGCTTTCTTT CASSPAGEAFF
TRBJ1-6 . . TRBV15 TGTGCCACCAGCAGAGATGCAGGCTCCTATAATTCACCCCTCCACTTT CATSRDAGSYNSPLHF
TRBJ2-7 few . TRBV28 TGTGCCAGCTCGTACCCTGGCGGGGAGCAGTACTTC CASSYPGGEQYF
TRBJ2-1 . TRBD1 TRBV14 TGTGCCAGCAGCCAACCGGGACAGGGTCCCTACGAGCAGTTCTTC CASSQPGQGPYEQFF
TRBJ2-2 few TRBD2 TRBV28 TGTGCCAGCAGAGGGACTAGCGGGATCACCGGGGAGCTGTTTTTT CASRGTSGITGELFF
TRBJ2-5 . TRBD2 TRBV24-1 TGTGCCACCAGTGATCCGGGGGGTAAAGAGACCCAGTACTTC CATSDPGGKETQYF
TRBJ1-3 few . TRBV5-1 TGCGCCAGCAGCTCCCCGACACCTGGAAACACCATATATTTT CASSSPTPGNTIYF
TRBJ2-1 many . TRBV20-1 TGCACCGCGCGGAGGAGCTCCTACAATGAGCAGTTCTTC CTARRSSYNEQFF
TRBJ2-2 . . TRBV5-6 TGTGCCAGCAGCGACCACAACCAATACACCGGGGAGCTGTTTTTT CASSDHNQYTGELFF
TRBJ2-1 many . TRBV20-1 TGCAGTGCTTATGGGATGGGGAGTAATGAGCAGTTCTTC CSAYGMGSNEQFF
TRBJ2-7 many TRBD1 TRBV29-1 TGCAGCGCGAAGACAGGGGGGTACGAGCAGTACTTC CSAKTGGYEQYF
TRBJ1-2 . . TRBV6-6 TGTGCCAGCACTTCCCGGGATCTAGGTGGCCACACCTTC CASTSRDLGGHTF
TRBJ1-2 . . TRBV10-3 TGTGCCATCCAGGATGGACTTACGGGTGGCTACACCTTC CAIQDGLTGGYTF
TRBJ2-1 . . TRBV21-1 TGTGCCAGCAGCTCCCAGTGGCAGGGCGGGCCTAATGAGCAGTTCTTC CASSSQWQGGPNEQFF
TRBJ2-3 . . TRBV5-5 TGTGCCAGCAGCGTCGGGAACACAGATACGCAGTATTTT CASSVGNTDTQYF
TRBJ2-7 many TRBD1 TRBV7-9 TGTGCCAGCAGCTCGTACAGGGGAGTGAGGTACGAGCAGTACTTC CASSSYRGVRYEQYF
TRBJ2-3 many . TRBV20-1 TGCAGTGCTGGACGCGGAGCAGATACGCAGTATTTT CSAGRGADTQYF
TRBJ2-7 many . TRBV20-1 TGCAGTGCAGCAGGGGACCGGGGTACGAACGAGCAGTACTTC CSAAGDRGTNEQYF
TRBJ1-1 . . TRBV12-3/TRBV12-4 TGTGCCAGCACCTTACATAGGAACACTGAAGCTTTCTTT CASTLHRNTEAFF
TRBJ2-3 many TRBD2 TRBV5-1 TGCGCCAGCAGCCCGAGGACTAGCGGGGCGACGGTCGCAGATACGCAGTATTTT CASSPRTSGATVADTQYF
TRBJ2-3 many TRBD2 TRBV2 TGTGCCAGCAAAGAAACTAGCGGGATTTCGGATACGCAGTATTTT CASKETSGISDTQYF
TRBJ1-1 . . TRBV15 TGTGCCGCCAGCCCCAGTTATCCCCTGGGCACTGAAGCTTTCTTT CAASPSYPLGTEAFF
TRBJ1-1 . . TRBV7-9 TGTGCCAGCAGCCTGATACAGGAGAACACTGAAGCTTTCTTT CASSLIQENTEAFF
TRBJ1-1 . . TRBV29-1 TGCAGCGTTGGTACGGCCTCTGAAGCTTTCTTT CSVGTASEAFF
TRBJ2-7 once . TRBV7-9 TGTGCCAGCAGTAAGACGGGTACCTACAATGAGCAGTACTTC CASSKTGTYNEQYF
TRBJ1-5 . . TRBV7-9 TGTGCCGGCTTGGATAGCAATCAGCCCCAGCATTTT CAGLDSNQPQHF
TRBJ1-5 . . TRBV28 TGTGCCAGCAGTTTCCCACAGGGATCTGGTCAGCCCCAGCATTTT CASSFPQGSGQPQHF
TRBJ1-1 . . TRBV6-2/TRBV6-3 TGTGCCACCCTGCGGTTCACTGAAGCTTTCTTT CATLRFTEAFF
TRBJ2-5 many TRBD2 TRBV20-1 TGCAGTGCTCCCCTGACTAGCGGGAGGGCCGTTGCGGGGCAAGAGACCCAGTACTTC CSAPLTSGRAVAGQETQYF
TRBJ2-2 . . TRBV3-1 TGTGCCAGCAGCCGGCAAACCGGGGAGCGGTTTTTT CASSRQTGERFF
TRBJ1-1 . . TRBV5-1 TGCGCCAGCAGCACCCTGACCGAGAACACTGAAGCTTTCTTT CASSTLTENTEAFF
TRBJ2-6 many TRBD1 TRBV20-1 TGCAGTGCTAGAGTAAGGAGACAGGGCCTATTCTCTGGGGCCAACGTCCTGACTTTC CSARVRRQGLFSGANVLTF
TRBJ1-1 few . TRBV11-3 TGCGCCAGCAGCTTAGTATCAGGTTCTGAAGCTTTCTTT CASSLVSGSEAFF
TRBJ2-7 many . TRBV12-3/TRBV12-4 TGTGCCAGCAGTTCCGACGGAAACTACGAGCAGTACTTC CASSSDGNYEQYF
TRBJ2-1 . TRBD2 TRBV20-1 TGCAGTGCTGCGATTGGGGGGGGAAGCTCCTACAATGAGCAGTTCTTC CSAAIGGGSSYNEQFF
TRBJ2-7 few . TRBV7-9 TGTGCCAGCAGCTTCGGACACGGATCCTACGAGCAGTACTTC CASSFGHGSYEQYF
TRBJ2-7 many . TRBV5-1 TGCGCCAGCAGCCAAACCCTGGACAGAAGCTCCTACGAGCAGTACTTC CASSQTLDRSSYEQYF
TRBJ1-6 few . TRBV27 TGTGCCAGCAGTTTATCTACAGGGCTCTACGATTCACCCCTCCACTTT CASSLSTGLYDSPLHF
TRBJ2-1 large TRBD2 TRBV29-1 TGCAGCGTCTTGGAGCGGGGGGCATATGAGCAGTTCTTC CSVLERGAYEQFF
TRBJ1-2 . TRBD1 TRBV20-1 TGCAGTGCGCGGGACAGGGGGCGCGCTAACTATGGCTACACCTTC CSARDRGRANYGYTF
TRBJ2-3 many TRBD2 TRBV28 TGTGCCAGCAGTTTTTCGGTCGGACTAGCGCTCACAGATACGCAGTATTTT CASSFSVGLALTDTQYF
TRBJ2-1 many . TRBV7-2 TGTGCCAGCAGCTTATATGGCCGCCACTCCTACAATGAGCAGTTCTTC CASSLYGRHSYNEQFF
TRBJ1-6 many TRBD1 TRBV20-1 TGCAGTGCTAGAGATAAGGGACAGCGAAATTCACCCCTCCACTTT CSARDKGQRNSPLHF
TRBJ1-2 few . TRBV18 TGTGCCAGCTCACCGTCTGGGGGGAACTATGGCTACACCTTC CASSPSGGNYGYTF
TRBJ2-4 many TRBD1 TRBV30 TGTGCCTGGAGCCCAGGGGGCCCGCTGGTCATTCAGTACTTC CAWSPGGPLVIQYF
TRBJ2-1 . TRBD1 TRBV19 TGTGCCAGTAAAAGAACCGGGACAGGGAAGAACAATGAGCAGTTCTTC CASKRTGTGKNNEQFF
TRBJ2-5 many . TRBV29-1 TGCAGCGTTGGTGGGACGGAGACCCAGTACTTC CSVGGTETQYF
TRBJ1-2 . . TRBV12-3/TRBV12-4 TGTGCCAGCAGTTTGGTACCGGGGGCCCGGGGCTACACCTTC CASSLVPGARGYTF
TRBJ2-7 many . TRBV20-1 TGCAGTGCTCTGGACAGCATCTCCTACGAGCAGTACTTC CSALDSISYEQYF
TRBJ2-2 . . TRBV5-4 TGTGCCAGCAGCTTTAAGGTCGGCACCGGGGAGCTGTTTTTT CASSFKVGTGELFF
TRBJ2-1 . TRBD2 TRBV3-1 TGTGCCAGCTCACCTCGGACTAGCCCGTACAATGAGCAGTTCTTC CASSPRTSPYNEQFF